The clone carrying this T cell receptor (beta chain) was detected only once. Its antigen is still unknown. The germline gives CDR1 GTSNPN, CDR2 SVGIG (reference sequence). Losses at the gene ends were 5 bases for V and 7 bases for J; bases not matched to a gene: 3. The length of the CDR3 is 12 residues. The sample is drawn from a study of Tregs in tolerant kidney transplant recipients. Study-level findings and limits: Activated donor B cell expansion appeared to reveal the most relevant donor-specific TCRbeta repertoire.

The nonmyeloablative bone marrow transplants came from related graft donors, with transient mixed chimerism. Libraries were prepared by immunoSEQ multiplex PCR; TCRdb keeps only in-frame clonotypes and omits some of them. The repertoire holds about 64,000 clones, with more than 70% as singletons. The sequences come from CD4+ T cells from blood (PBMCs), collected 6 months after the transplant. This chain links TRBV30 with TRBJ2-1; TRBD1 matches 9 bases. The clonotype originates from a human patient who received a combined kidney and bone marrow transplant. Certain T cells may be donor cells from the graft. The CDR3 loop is CAWGQGSNEQFF. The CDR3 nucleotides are TGTGCCTGGGGACAGGGGTCAAATGAGCAGTTCTTC.